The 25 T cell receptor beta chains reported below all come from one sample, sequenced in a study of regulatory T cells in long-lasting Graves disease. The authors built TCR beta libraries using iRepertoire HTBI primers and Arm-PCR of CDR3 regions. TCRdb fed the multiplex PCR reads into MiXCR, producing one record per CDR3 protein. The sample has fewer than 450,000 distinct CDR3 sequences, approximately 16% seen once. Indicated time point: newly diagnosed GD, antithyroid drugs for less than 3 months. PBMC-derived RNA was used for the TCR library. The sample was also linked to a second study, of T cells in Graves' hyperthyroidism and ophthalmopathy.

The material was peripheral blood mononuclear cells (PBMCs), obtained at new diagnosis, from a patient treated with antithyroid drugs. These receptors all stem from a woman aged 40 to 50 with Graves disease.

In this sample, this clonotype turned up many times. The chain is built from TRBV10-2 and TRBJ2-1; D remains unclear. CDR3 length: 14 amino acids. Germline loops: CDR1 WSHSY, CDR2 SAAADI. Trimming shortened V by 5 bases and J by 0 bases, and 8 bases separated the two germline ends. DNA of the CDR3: TGCGCCAGCAGTACCCGGAGCTCCTACAATGAGCAGTTCTTC. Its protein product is CASSTRSSYNEQFF.

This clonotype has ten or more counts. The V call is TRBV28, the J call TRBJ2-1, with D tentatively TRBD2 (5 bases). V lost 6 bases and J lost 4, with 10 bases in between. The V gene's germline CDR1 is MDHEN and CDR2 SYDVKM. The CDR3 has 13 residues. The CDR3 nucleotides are TGTGCCAGCAGCCCGGAGGAGTACAATGAGCAGTTCTTC. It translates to CASSPEEYNEQFF.

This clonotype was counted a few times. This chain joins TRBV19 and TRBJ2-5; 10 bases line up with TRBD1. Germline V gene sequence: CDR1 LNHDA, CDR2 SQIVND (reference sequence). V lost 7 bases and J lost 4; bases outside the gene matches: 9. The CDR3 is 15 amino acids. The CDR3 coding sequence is TGTGCCAGTAACCACGGGACAGGGGCGGGAGAGACCCAGTACTTC. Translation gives CASNHGTGAGETQYF. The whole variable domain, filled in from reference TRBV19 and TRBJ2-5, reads DGGITQSPKYLFRKEGQNVTLSCEQNLNHDAMYWYRQDPGQGLRLIYYSQIVNDFQKGDIAEGYSVSREKKESFPLTVTSAQKNPTAFYLCASNHGTGAGETQYFGPGTRLLVL.

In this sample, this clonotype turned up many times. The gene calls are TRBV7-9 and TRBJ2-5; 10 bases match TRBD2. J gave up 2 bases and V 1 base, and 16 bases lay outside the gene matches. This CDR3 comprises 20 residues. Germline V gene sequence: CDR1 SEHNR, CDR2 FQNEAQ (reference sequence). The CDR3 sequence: CASSLDFPLAGDGRQETQYF. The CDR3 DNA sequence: TGTGCCAGCAGCTTAGATTTCCCGCTAGCGGGAGACGGGAGACAAGAGACCCAGTACTTC.

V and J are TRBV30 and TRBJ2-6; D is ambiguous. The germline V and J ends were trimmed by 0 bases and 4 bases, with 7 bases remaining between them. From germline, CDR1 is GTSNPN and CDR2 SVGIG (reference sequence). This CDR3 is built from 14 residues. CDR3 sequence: CAWSVLKGANVLTF. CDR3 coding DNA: TGTGCCTGGAGTGTACTGAAGGGGGCCAACGTCCTGACTTTC.

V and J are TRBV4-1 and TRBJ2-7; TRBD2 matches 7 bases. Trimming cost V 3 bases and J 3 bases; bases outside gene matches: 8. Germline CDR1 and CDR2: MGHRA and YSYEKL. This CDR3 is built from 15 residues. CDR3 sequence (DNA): TGCGCCAGCAGCCAGTCCGCGACTAGCTACTACGAGCAGTACTTC. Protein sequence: CASSQSATSYYEQYF.

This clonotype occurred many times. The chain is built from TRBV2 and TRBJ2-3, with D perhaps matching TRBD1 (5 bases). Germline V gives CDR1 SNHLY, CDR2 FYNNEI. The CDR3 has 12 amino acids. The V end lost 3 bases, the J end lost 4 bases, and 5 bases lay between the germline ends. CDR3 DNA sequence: TGTGCCAGCAGTGACAGGGCAGATACGCAGTATTTT. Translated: CASSDRADTQYF.

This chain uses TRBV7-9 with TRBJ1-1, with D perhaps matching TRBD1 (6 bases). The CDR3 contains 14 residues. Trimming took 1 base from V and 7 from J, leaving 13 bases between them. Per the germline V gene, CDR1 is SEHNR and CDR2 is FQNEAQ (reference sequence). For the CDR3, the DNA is TGTGCCAGCAGCTTAGAATCGGAACAGGGTGAAGCTTTCTTT. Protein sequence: CASSLESEQGEAFF.

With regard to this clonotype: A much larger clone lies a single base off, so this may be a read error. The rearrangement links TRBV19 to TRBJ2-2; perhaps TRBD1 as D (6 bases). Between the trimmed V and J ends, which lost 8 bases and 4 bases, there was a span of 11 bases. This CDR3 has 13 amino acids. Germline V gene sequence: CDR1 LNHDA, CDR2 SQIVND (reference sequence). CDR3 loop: CASCNRATGELFF. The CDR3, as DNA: TGTGCCAGTTGTAACAGGGCCACCGGGGAGCTGTTTTTT. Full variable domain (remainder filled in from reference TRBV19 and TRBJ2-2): DGGITQSPKYLFRKEGQNVTLSCEQNLNHDAMYWYRQDPGQGLRLIYYSQIVNDFQKGDIAEGYSVSREKKESFPLTVTSAQKNPTAFYLCASCNRATGELFFGEGSRLTVL.

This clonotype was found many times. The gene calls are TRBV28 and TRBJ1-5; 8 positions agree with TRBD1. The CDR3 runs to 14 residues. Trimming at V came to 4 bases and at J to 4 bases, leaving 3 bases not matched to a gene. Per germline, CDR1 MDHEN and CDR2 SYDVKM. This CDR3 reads CASSWTGTNQPQHF. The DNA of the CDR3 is TGTGCCAGCAGTTGGACAGGGACTAATCAGCCCCAGCATTTT.

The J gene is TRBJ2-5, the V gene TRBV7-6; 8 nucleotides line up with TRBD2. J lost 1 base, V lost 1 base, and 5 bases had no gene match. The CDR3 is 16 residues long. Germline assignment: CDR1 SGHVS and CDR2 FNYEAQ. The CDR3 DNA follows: TGTGCCAGCAGCTTAGGTTCGGGGGGGGTCCAAGAGACCCAGTACTTC. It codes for CASSLGSGGVQETQYF.

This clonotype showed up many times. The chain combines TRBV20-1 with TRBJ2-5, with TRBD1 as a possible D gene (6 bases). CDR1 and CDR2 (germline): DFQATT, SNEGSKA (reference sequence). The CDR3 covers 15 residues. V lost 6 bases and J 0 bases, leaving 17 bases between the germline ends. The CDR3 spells CSANRDTWYQETQYF. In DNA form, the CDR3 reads TGCAGTGCCAACCGGGACACCTGGTACCAAGAGACCCAGTACTTC.

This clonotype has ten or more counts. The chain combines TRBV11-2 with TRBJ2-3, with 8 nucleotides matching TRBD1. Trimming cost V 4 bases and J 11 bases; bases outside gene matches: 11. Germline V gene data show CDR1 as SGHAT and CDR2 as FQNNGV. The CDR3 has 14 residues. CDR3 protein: CASSSQGARVEQYF. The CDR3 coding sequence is TGTGCCAGCAGCTCTCAGGGGGCCCGTGTCGAGCAGTATTTT.

CDR3 protein: CASSELVDTSGNTIYF. CDR3 bases: TGTGCCAGCAGTGAACTAGTGGACACCTCTGGAAACACCATATATTTT. The chain carries TRBV6-1 and TRBJ1-3; tentative D call: TRBD1 (5 bases). There are 16 residues in the CDR3. The germline CDR1 and CDR2 sequences are MNHNS and SASEGT. The V and J ends lost 2 bases and 0 bases respectively, with 11 bases between them.

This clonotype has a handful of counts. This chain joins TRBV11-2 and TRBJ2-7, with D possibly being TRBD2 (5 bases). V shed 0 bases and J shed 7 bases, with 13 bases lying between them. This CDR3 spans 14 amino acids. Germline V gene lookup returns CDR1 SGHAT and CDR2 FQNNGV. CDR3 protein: CASSLERLAHEQYF. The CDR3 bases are TGTGCCAGCAGCTTAGAGAGGCTAGCCCATGAGCAGTACTTC.

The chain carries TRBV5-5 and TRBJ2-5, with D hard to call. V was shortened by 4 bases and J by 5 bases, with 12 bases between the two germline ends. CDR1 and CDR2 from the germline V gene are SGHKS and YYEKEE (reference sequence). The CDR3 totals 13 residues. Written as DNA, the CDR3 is TGTGCCAGCAGCCAAAGGAGTGGCGAGACCCAGTACTTC. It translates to CASSQRSGETQYF.

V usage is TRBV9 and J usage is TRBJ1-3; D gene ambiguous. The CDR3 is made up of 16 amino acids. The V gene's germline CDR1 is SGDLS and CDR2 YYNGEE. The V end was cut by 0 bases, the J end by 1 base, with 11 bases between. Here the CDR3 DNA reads TGTGCCAGCAGCGTAGCGGGGAGACCTTCTGGAAACACCATATATTTT. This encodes CASSVAGRPSGNTIYF.

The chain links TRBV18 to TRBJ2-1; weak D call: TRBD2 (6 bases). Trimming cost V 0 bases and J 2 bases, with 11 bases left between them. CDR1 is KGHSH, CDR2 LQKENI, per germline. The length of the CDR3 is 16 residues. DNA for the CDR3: TGTGCCAGCTCACCACCTGGCCGCGGGGCCTACAATGAGCAGTTCTTC. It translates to CASSPPGRGAYNEQFF.

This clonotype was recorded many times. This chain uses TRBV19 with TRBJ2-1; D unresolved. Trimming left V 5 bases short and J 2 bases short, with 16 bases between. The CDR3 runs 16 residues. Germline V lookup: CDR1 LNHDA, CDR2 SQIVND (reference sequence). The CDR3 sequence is CASSPQGLGPYNEQFF. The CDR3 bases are TGTGCCAGTAGTCCTCAAGGGTTAGGGCCCTACAATGAGCAGTTCTTC.

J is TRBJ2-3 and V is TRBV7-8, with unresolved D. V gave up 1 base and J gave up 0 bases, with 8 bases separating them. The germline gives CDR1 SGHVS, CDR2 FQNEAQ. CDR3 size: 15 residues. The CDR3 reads CASSLVVRSTDTQYF. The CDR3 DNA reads TGTGCCAGCAGCTTAGTGGTCCGAAGCACAGATACGCAGTATTTT.

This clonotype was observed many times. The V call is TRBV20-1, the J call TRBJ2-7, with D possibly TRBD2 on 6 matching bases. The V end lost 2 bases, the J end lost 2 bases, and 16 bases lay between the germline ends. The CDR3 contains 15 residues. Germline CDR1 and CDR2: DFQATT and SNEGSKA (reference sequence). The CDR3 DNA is TGCAGTGCTAGATTGGGGGGACCAAATACCTACGAGCAGTACTTC. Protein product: CSARLGGPNTYEQYF.

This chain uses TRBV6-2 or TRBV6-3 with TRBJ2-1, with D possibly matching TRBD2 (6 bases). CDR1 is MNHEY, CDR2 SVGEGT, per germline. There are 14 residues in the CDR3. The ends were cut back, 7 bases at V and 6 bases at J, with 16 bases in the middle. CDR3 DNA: TGTGCCAGCACCAAAGGCGGGACGGTCAATGAGCAGTTCTTC. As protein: CASTKGGTVNEQFF.

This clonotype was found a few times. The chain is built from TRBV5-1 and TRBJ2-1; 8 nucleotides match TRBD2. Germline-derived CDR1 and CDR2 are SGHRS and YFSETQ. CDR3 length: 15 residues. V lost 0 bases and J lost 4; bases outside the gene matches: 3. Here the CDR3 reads CASSLEAGEYNEQFF. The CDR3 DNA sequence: TGCGCCAGCAGCTTGGAAGCGGGAGAGTACAATGAGCAGTTCTTC.

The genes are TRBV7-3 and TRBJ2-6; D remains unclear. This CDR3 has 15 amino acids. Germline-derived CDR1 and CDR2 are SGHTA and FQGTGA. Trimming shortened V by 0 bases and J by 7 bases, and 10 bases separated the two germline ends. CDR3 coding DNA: TGTGCCAGCAGCTTAACAGGCGAAGGAGCCAACGTCCTGACTTTC. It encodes CASSLTGEGANVLTF.

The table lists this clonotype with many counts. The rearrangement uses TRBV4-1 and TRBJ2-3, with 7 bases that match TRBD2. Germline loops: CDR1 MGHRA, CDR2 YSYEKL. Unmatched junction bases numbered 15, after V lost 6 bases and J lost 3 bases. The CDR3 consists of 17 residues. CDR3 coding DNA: TGCGCCAGCAGAACCCGACTAGCCCGCGCCACTACAGATACGCAGTATTTT. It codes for CASRTRLARATTDTQYF.